Following are 19 T cell receptor beta chains from one sample sequenced in a study of blood T cell repertoires in COVID-19. TCRdb's copy holds only in-frame clones and misses some; the assay was immunoSEQ multiplex PCR. This sample has more than 200,000 clones, with around 80% found just once. Sequenced sample: peripheral blood. The receptors here all came from a woman between 35 and 50 years old with active or convalescent COVID-19.

On this clone itself: This may arise from a read error, as a much more abundant clone is one base away. This chain connects TRBV5-1 to TRBJ2-3; 8 bases line up with TRBD1. Germline V gene sequence: CDR1 SGHRS, CDR2 YFSETQ. The CDR3 extends over 13 amino acids. Trimming removed 6 bases from V and 2 bases from J; junction bases left unmatched: 2. The CDR3 region has the DNA TGCGCCAGCACACAGGGGGACACAGATACGCAGTATTTT. It codes for CASTQGDTDTQYF.

The J gene is TRBJ1-3, the V gene TRBV19; 8 positions match TRBD1. The germline V gene encodes CDR1 LNHDA and CDR2 SQIVND (reference sequence). This CDR3 region has 14 residues. J was trimmed by 9 bases and V by 5 bases; bases with no gene match: 9. CDR3 sequence reads: CASSATGEFGTIYF. The CDR3 bases are TGTGCCAGTAGTGCGACAGGGGAGTTTGGCACCATATATTTT.

The chain links TRBV5-6 to TRBJ1-2; D ambiguous. This CDR3 has 14 residues. The germline gives CDR1 SGHDT, CDR2 YYEEEE. V was shortened by 4 bases and J by 3 bases, with 13 bases between the two germline ends. CDR3 DNA: TGTGCCAGCAGCCGCCGATACCGGGACTATGGCTACACCTTC. Its translation is CASSRRYRDYGYTF.

As to this clone: The same CDR3 can be traced to other DNA sequences in this sample. This chain uses TRBV7-9 with TRBJ1-5; 7 bases match TRBD1. There are 13 residues in the CDR3. Germline trimming cut 3 bases from V and 6 bases from J; bases unmatched to any gene: 2. The germline V gene encodes CDR1 SEHNR and CDR2 FQNEAQ (reference sequence). CDR3 amino acids: CASSFDRAQPQHF. In nucleotides, the CDR3 is TGTGCCAGCAGCTTTGACAGGGCTCAGCCCCAGCATTTT.

The chain carries TRBV24-1 and TRBJ2-1, with 10 bases lining up with TRBD1. The CDR3 has 15 residues. J lost 8 bases, V lost 5 bases, and 8 bases had no gene match. Per germline, CDR1 KGHDR and CDR2 SFDVKD. CDR3 nucleotide sequence: TGTGCCACCAGTGCCGAAGACAGGGGGCAGGATGAGCAGTTCTTC. Its translation is CATSAEDRGQDEQFF.

The chain recombines TRBV9 with TRBJ1-2; 8 positions match TRBD1. Looked up from germline, CDR1 is SGDLS and CDR2 is YYNGEE. This CDR3 is 15 amino acids long. Germline trimming cut 0 bases from V and 3 bases from J; bases unmatched to any gene: 4. The CDR3: CASSVGQGAYYGYTF. CDR3 nucleotides: TGTGCCAGCAGCGTAGGGCAGGGGGCCTACTATGGCTACACCTTC.

This clone was seen more than once but under ten times. This chain uses TRBV19 with TRBJ2-3; D perhaps matches TRBD2 (5 bases). V shed 7 bases and J shed 3 bases, with 14 bases lying between them. Germline loops: CDR1 LNHDA, CDR2 SQIVND (reference sequence). CDR3 size: 14 residues. The CDR3 bases are TGTGCCAGTACCTCCCCCGGGATTACAGATACGCAGTATTTT. This sequence encodes CASTSPGITDTQYF.

Points on this clone: The junction does not match germline at one end; this may be a read error. The chain carries TRBV11-3 and TRBJ2-3, with 7 bases identical to TRBD2. CDR3 length equals 15 residues. CDR1 and CDR2 (germline): SGHNT, YENEEA. CDR3 sequence: CTSSLGLAATDTQYF. CDR3 coding DNA: TGTACCAGCAGCTTAGGCCTAGCGGCCACAGATACGCAGTATTTT.

The chain recombines TRBV10-1 with TRBJ2-5; D is possibly TRBD2 (6 bases). Looked up from germline, CDR1 is WNHNN and CDR2 is SYGVQD (reference sequence). CDR3 length: 15 amino acids. Between the trimmed V and J ends, which lost 0 bases and 4 bases, there was a span of 12 bases. CDR3 in amino acids: CASSESGGSGETQYF. CDR3 DNA sequence: TGCGCCAGCAGTGAGTCGGGGGGATCTGGAGAGACCCAGTACTTC.

This chain uses TRBV4-1 with TRBJ2-5; TRBD2 agrees at 14 bases. J gave up 1 base and V 3 bases, and 7 bases lay outside the gene matches. From germline, CDR1 is MGHRA and CDR2 YSYEKL. The CDR3 length is 18 residues. The CDR3 here is CASSHRLAGGRGQETQYF. CDR3 bases: TGCGCCAGCAGCCACCGACTAGCGGGGGGGCGTGGCCAAGAGACCCAGTACTTC.

The rearrangement links TRBV18 to TRBJ2-3; 13 bases fit TRBD2. Germline lookup yields CDR1 KGHSH and CDR2 LQKENI. J gave up 4 bases and V 3 bases, and 1 base lay outside the gene matches. CDR3 size: 15 residues. The CDR3 loop reads CASSPGTSGADTQYF. DNA of the CDR3: TGTGCCAGCTCACCTGGGACTAGCGGGGCAGATACGCAGTATTTT.

This chain uses TRBV18 with TRBJ2-1; D gene unclear. This CDR3 has 15 amino acids. V was cut by 3 bases and J by 2 bases, with 11 bases left in between. Germline V CDR1 and CDR2: KGHSH, LQKENI. The CDR3 protein is CASSPPGLAYNEQFF. DNA of the CDR3: TGTGCCAGCTCACCCCCAGGTCTTGCCTACAATGAGCAGTTCTTC.

The chain carries TRBV11-2 and TRBJ2-1; 9 bases fit TRBD2. The J segment lost 6 bases and the V segment lost 1 base, leaving 7 bases of the junction unmatched. Germline CDR1 SGHAT, CDR2 FQNNGV. The CDR3 has 16 residues. CDR3 amino acids: CASSLGAGGPSNEQFF. DNA of the CDR3: TGTGCCAGCAGCTTAGGGGCGGGGGGGCCGAGCAATGAGCAGTTCTTC.

The chain has TRBV6-2 or TRBV6-3 and TRBJ2-6; the D is unclear. Germline CDR1 is MNHEY and CDR2 is SVGEGT. CDR3 length equals 16 residues. Trimming took off 2 bases at V and 1 base at J, with 9 bases between the two ends. As DNA, the CDR3 is TGTGCCAGCAGTTACACTGGCGGATCTGGGGCCAACGTCCTGACTTTC. This encodes CASSYTGGSGANVLTF.

V usage is TRBV2 and J usage is TRBJ2-3; D possibly corresponds to TRBD1 (6 bases). The CDR3 loop spans 14 amino acids. The germline CDR1 and CDR2 sequences are SNHLY and FYNNEI. The V and J ends lost 10 bases and 0 bases respectively, with 14 bases between them. CDR3 residues: CAKQDSLSTDTQYF. The CDR3 coding sequence is TGTGCCAAACAGGACAGCTTAAGCACAGATACGCAGTATTTT.

The chain joins TRBV6-6 to TRBJ1-2; the D is unclear. The V end was cut by 2 bases, the J end by 6 bases, with 16 bases between. The CDR3 totals 15 residues. Germline V gene sequence: CDR1 MNHNY, CDR2 SVGAGI (reference sequence). CDR3 in amino acids: CASSYAQVLLDGYTF. DNA for the CDR3: TGTGCCAGCAGTTACGCCCAGGTTTTGCTTGATGGCTACACCTTC.

This clone was detected only once. The V call is TRBV6-5, the J call TRBJ1-2, with 8 nucleotides matching TRBD1. Looked up from germline, CDR1 is MNHEY and CDR2 is SVGAGI. This CDR3 is built from 12 residues. V was pared by 6 bases and J by 4 bases, with 1 base of the junction left unmatched. The CDR3 spells CASSGQGYGYTF. The CDR3 DNA reads TGTGCCAGCAGCGGACAGGGCTATGGCTACACCTTC.

The rearrangement uses TRBV3-1 (or the pseudogene TRBV3-2) and TRBJ1-1; TRBD1 is a possible D gene (5 bases). Germline V lookup: CDR1 LGHDT, CDR2 YNNKEL (reference sequence). V lost 7 bases and J lost 6, with 15 bases in between. This CDR3 is 13 amino acids long. CDR3 residues: CASNLRGEAEAFF. For the CDR3, the DNA is TGTGCCAGCAACCTAAGAGGGGAGGCTGAAGCTTTCTTT.

V and J are TRBV11-2 and TRBJ1-6; D unclear. Germline V gene data show CDR1 as SGHAT and CDR2 as FQNNGV. V lost 1 base to trimming and J lost 6 bases, with 7 bases between them. The CDR3 covers 14 residues. CDR3 sequence reads: CASSLAQINSPLHF. The CDR3 nucleotides are TGTGCCAGCAGCTTAGCGCAGATTAATTCACCCCTCCACTTT.